This TCR beta chain was identified during a study of identical twins. General study points: Zero-insertion results could be subject to partial confounding by invariant MAIT and iNKT cells.

The CDR3 runs to 13 residues. The V gene lost 4 bases and the J gene lost 5 bases, with 12 bases spanning the gap. Germline values: CDR1 SQVTM, CDR2 ANQGSEA. MiXCR, run by TCRdb on the 5' RACE reads, gives a single entry per CDR3 protein. Among around 370,000 distinct CDR3 sequences listed, 9% were seen once. In its sample, this clonotype was seen a few times. Its antigen is not known. The sequenced material came from naive T cells sorted from blood. This receptor was identified in a woman in her forties or fifties in good health. The chain has TRBV29-1 and TRBJ1-5; a possible D gene is TRBD1 (5 bases). CDR3 in DNA: TGCAGCGTTGTATTTGTGGGGGATCAGCCCCAGCATTTT. Its protein is CSVVFVGDQPQHF.